These 3 T cell receptor beta chains share one sample of origin, sequenced in a study of patients and donors after allogeneic stem cell transplantation. TCRdb re-derived calls from the RT-PCR reads in MiXCR, one entry per CDR3 protein. The sample includes approximately 200,000 distinct CDR3 sequences, around 41% of them seen just once. The sequenced sample was blood, either unsorted or a sorted T cell fraction (not recorded which). The receptors shown here come from a human donor who was either an allogeneic HSCT recipient or a stem cell or donor lymphocyte infusion donor (not recorded which). It is not recorded whose cells these are; they may come from a transplant donor.

The gene calls are TRBV12-3 or TRBV12-4 and TRBJ1-1; the match to TRBD1 covers 11 bases. V was pared by 3 bases and J by 5 bases, with 5 bases of the junction left unmatched. The CDR3 totals 15 residues. Written as DNA, the CDR3 is TGTGCCAGCAGTTTGGACAGGGGGCGGGTGACTGAAGCTTTCTTT. Translating gives CASSLDRGRVTEAFF.

V usage is TRBV7-8 and J usage is TRBJ1-1, with D perhaps TRBD1 (5 bases). This CDR3 is built from 14 residues. Germline-derived CDR1 and CDR2 are SGHVS and FQNEAQ. The V end was cut by 3 bases, the J end by 2 bases, with 10 bases between. This chain's CDR3 is CASSLGEINTEAFF. In DNA form, the CDR3 reads TGTGCCAGCAGCTTGGGGGAGATTAACACTGAAGCTTTCTTT.

The chain employs TRBV9 and TRBJ2-1; the D gene could be TRBD1 or TRBD2 (6 bases each). Germline values: CDR1 SGDLS, CDR2 YYNGEE. CDR3 length: 13 amino acids. Trimming took 3 bases from V and 9 from J, leaving 13 bases between them. DNA of the CDR3: TGTGCCAGCAGCGGCGGGACAAGGCGTGAGCAGTTCTTC. It codes for CASSGGTRREQFF.